These 31 T cell receptor beta chains were all obtained from the same sample, sequenced in a study of blood T cell repertoires in COVID-19. Clones were sequenced by immunoSEQ multiplex PCR, and TCRdb holds only the in-frame ones, with some missing. The table records 250,000 to 350,000 clones, approximately 86% of them present only once. Sequenced sample: peripheral blood. These receptors originate from a man younger than 35 with active or convalescent COVID-19.

The chain recombines TRBV3-1 (or the pseudogene TRBV3-2) with TRBJ2-3, with TRBD2 identical over 8 bases. Germline assignment: CDR1 LGHDT and CDR2 YNNKEL (reference sequence). The CDR3 runs 15 residues. J was trimmed by 3 bases and V by 6 bases; bases with no gene match: 8. CDR3 residues: CASRELAEPTDTQYF. CDR3 nucleotides: TGTGCCAGCAGAGAACTAGCGGAGCCTACAGATACGCAGTATTTT.

The chain employs TRBV18 and TRBJ2-2, with a possible D match to TRBD1 (6 bases). The CDR3 has 17 residues. Germline V lookup: CDR1 KGHSH, CDR2 LQKENI. Trimming cost V 3 bases and J 1 base, with 15 bases left between them. For the CDR3, the DNA is TGTGCCAGCTCACCTAAGGGGGTTTTGATGAACACCGGGGAGCTGTTTTTT. It specifies CASSPKGVLMNTGELFF.

This clone came up a few times. This chain connects TRBV11-2 to TRBJ1-4; TRBD1 matches 9 bases. The CDR3 runs to 15 residues. The germline gives CDR1 SGHAT, CDR2 FQNNGV. J was trimmed by 6 bases and V by 1 base; bases with no gene match: 3. The CDR3 region has the DNA TGTGCCAGCAGCTTAGGGGACAGGGACCATGAAAAACTGTTTTTT. Its translation is CASSLGDRDHEKLFF.

The V gene is TRBV10-3, the J gene TRBJ1-5; possibly TRBD1 for D (6 bases). From germline, CDR1 is ENHRY and CDR2 SYGVKD. The V end was cut by 2 bases, the J end by 5 bases, with 19 bases between. There are 17 residues in the CDR3. Here the CDR3 reads CAISERATGSGDQPQHF. As DNA, the CDR3 is TGTGCCATCAGTGAGCGGGCCACAGGGTCAGGGGATCAGCCCCAGCATTTT.

The rearrangement links TRBV19 to TRBJ1-6; 8 positions agree with TRBD1. V shed 4 bases, J shed 0 bases, and the junction held 14 bases outside the gene matches. Looked up from germline, CDR1 is LNHDA and CDR2 is SQIVND (reference sequence). The CDR3 extends over 20 amino acids. The CDR3 DNA reads TGTGCCAGTAGTACTCACATCAGGGGGCGGTCCAGCTCCTATAATTCACCCCTCCACTTT. Its translation: CASSTHIRGRSSSYNSPLHF.

The chain couples TRBV10-3 to TRBJ2-1; 9 bases align to TRBD1. The CDR3 contains 20 residues. Germline CDR1 ENHRY, CDR2 SYGVKD. Unmatched junction bases numbered 16, after V lost 4 bases and J lost 0 bases. For the CDR3, the DNA is TGTGCCATCAGTGCAGGTAGGACAGGGGCGTATCGGGGCTCCTACAATGAGCAGTTCTTC. Its translation is CAISAGRTGAYRGSYNEQFF.

This clone showed up just a few times. The chain links TRBV27 to TRBJ2-1; TRBD2 agrees at 10 bases. V was clipped by 10 bases and J by 5 bases; unmatched bases: 5. Germline loops: CDR1 MNHEY, CDR2 SMNVEV (reference sequence). This CDR3 is 13 amino acids long. CDR3 region: CATIAGGNNEQFF. As DNA, the CDR3 is TGTGCCACCATAGCGGGGGGAAACAATGAGCAGTTCTTC.

V usage is TRBV11-1 and J usage is TRBJ2-7; 11 nucleotides agree with TRBD1. Losses at the gene ends were 5 bases for V and 6 bases for J; bases not matched to a gene: 12. The CDR3 extends over 16 amino acids. Germline CDR1 SGHAT, CDR2 FQDESV (reference sequence). The CDR3 nucleotides are TGTGCCAGCAGCCAAAATATACTGGGACAGGGGGGCGAGCAGTACTTC. The encoded protein is CASSQNILGQGGEQYF.

V and J are TRBV29-1 and TRBJ1-2; D perhaps matches TRBD1 (6 bases). V shed 4 bases and J shed 0 bases, with 15 bases lying between them. CDR1 SQVTM and CDR2 ANQGSEA come from the germline V gene. The CDR3 is 15 residues long. The CDR3 loop is CSVVTGGRANYGYTF. The CDR3 nucleotides read TGCAGCGTTGTGACGGGGGGCAGAGCTAACTATGGCTACACCTTC. Full variable domain (remainder filled in from reference TRBV29-1 and TRBJ1-2): SAVISQKPSRDICQRGTSLTIQCQVDSQVTMMFWYRQQPGQSLTLIATANQGSEATYESGFVIDKFPISRPNLTFSTLTVSNMSPEDSSIYLCSVVTGGRANYGYTFGSGTRLTVV.

The chain recombines TRBV9 with TRBJ1-4, with D maybe TRBD1 (6 bases). V lost 0 bases and J 4 bases, leaving 10 bases between the germline ends. The length of the CDR3 is 15 residues. Per the germline V gene, CDR1 is SGDLS and CDR2 is YYNGEE. Written as DNA, the CDR3 is TGTGCCAGCAGCGTAGCGGGAGGGGGTAATGAAAAACTGTTTTTT. It encodes CASSVAGGGNEKLFF.

This clone was counted a few times. The gene calls are TRBV29-1 and TRBJ2-3, with 10 bases lining up with TRBD2. The CDR3 totals 14 residues. CDR1 and CDR2 (germline): SQVTM, ANQGSEA. Trimming took 7 bases from V and 2 from J; bases not matched to a gene: 6. The CDR3 bases are TGCAGCGCCAGCGGGGGGGCATTCACAGATACGCAGTATTTT. This codes for CSASGGAFTDTQYF.

The rearrangement links TRBV7-2 to TRBJ1-3; TRBD1 matches at 7 bases. The germline gives CDR1 SGHTA, CDR2 FQGNSA. The V and J ends lost 1 base and 1 base, in that order; junction bases with no gene match: 4. The CDR3 runs to 16 residues. Written as DNA, the CDR3 is TGTGCCAGCAGCTTAGACAGGGGATGGTCTGGAAACACCATATATTTT. Its protein is CASSLDRGWSGNTIYF.

The V call is TRBV18, the J call TRBJ2-3; 12 bases match TRBD2. The CDR3 loop spans 16 amino acids. Trimming cost V 4 bases and J 4 bases; bases outside gene matches: 6. Germline V CDR1 and CDR2: KGHSH, LQKENI. CDR3 loop: CASSHSTSGGADTQYF. The CDR3 DNA reads TGTGCCAGCTCACATTCGACTAGCGGGGGTGCAGATACGCAGTATTTT.

V and J are TRBV4-1 and TRBJ1-2, with D unclear. Germline CDR1 and CDR2: MGHRA and YSYEKL. Trimming cost V 1 base and J 3 bases, with 18 bases left between them. CDR3 length: 17 amino acids. The CDR3: CASSQGARGLSHYGYTF. CDR3 DNA sequence: TGCGCCAGCAGCCAAGGCGCCCGAGGGTTAAGTCACTATGGCTACACCTTC.

The rearrangement links TRBV27 to TRBJ2-5; 9 bases match TRBD1. Germline V gene data show CDR1 as MNHEY and CDR2 as SMNVEV (reference sequence). The CDR3 contains 17 residues. V was clipped by 4 bases and J by 4 bases; unmatched bases: 13. CDR3 residues: CASSSQTGTGRRETQYF. DNA for the CDR3: TGTGCCAGCAGTTCACAAACCGGGACAGGGAGGCGAGAGACCCAGTACTTC.

CDR3 sequence: CASSIGTSGVLNIQYF. CDR3 coding DNA: TGTGCCAGCAGCATAGGGACTAGCGGGGTTTTGAACATTCAGTACTTC. This rearrangement joins TRBV7-9 to TRBJ2-4, with 13 bases aligning to TRBD2. Germline V CDR1 and CDR2: SEHNR, FQNEAQ (reference sequence). The junction had 8 bases not matched to a gene; V was cut back by 5 bases and J by 7 bases. The CDR3 runs to 16 residues.

Worth noting for this clone: One end of the junction does not line up with germline, which may come from a read error. V usage is TRBV6-1 and J usage is TRBJ1-2; the match to TRBD1 covers 9 bases. Germline assignment: CDR1 MNHNS and CDR2 SASEGT. This CDR3 region has 16 residues. This CDR3 reads CASSEGQGFWDYGYTF. CDR3 nucleotide sequence: TGTGCCAGCAGCGAAGGACAGGGGTTTTGGGACTATGGCTACACCTTC.

The rearrangement uses TRBV10-3 and TRBJ1-2; 8 bases fit TRBD1. The V segment lost 8 bases and the J segment 6 bases; nucleotides outside the gene matches: 23. The CDR3 covers 18 residues. Germline assignment: CDR1 ENHRY and CDR2 SYGVKD. CDR3 protein: CAIWNGGMAGGSLDGYTF. CDR3 nucleotides: TGTGCCATCTGGAACGGGGGTATGGCAGGGGGCTCTCTTGATGGCTACACCTTC.

This sequence joins TRBV18 and TRBJ2-2, with TRBD1 matching 9 bases. The length of the CDR3 is 16 residues. J gave up 3 bases and V 1 base, and 3 bases lay outside the gene matches. Germline-derived CDR1 and CDR2 are KGHSH and LQKENI. This chain's CDR3 is CASSPLDRGYTGELFF. CDR3 sequence (DNA): TGTGCCAGCTCACCACTCGACAGGGGGTACACCGGGGAGCTGTTTTTT.

The gene calls are TRBV2 and TRBJ2-2; tentatively, D is TRBD1 (6 bases). The CDR3 runs 15 residues. The germline V and J ends were trimmed by 6 bases and 0 bases, with 11 bases remaining between them. Germline V gene data show CDR1 as SNHLY and CDR2 as FYNNEI. In DNA, the CDR3 is TGTGCCAGCAGGAAACAGGGCACGAACACCGGGGAGCTGTTTTTT. Its translation is CASRKQGTNTGELFF.

The rearrangement uses TRBV7-8 and TRBJ1-2, with D perhaps matching TRBD1 (5 bases). The germline gives CDR1 SGHVS, CDR2 FQNEAQ. Trimming pared 0 bases from V and 6 bases from J, leaving 14 bases between. The CDR3 totals 15 residues. DNA of the CDR3: TGTGCCAGCAGCTTAGCAGGGGCAGGAACGGATGGCTACACCTTC. Protein product: CASSLAGAGTDGYTF.

CDR3 nucleotides: TGCGCCAGCAGCCAAGAAAATTTAGGACAGGACTATGGCTACACCTTC. Translated: CASSQENLGQDYGYTF. This sequence joins TRBV4-3 and TRBJ1-2; 7 positions match TRBD1. CDR1 is LGHNA, CDR2 YSLEER, per germline. V was clipped by 0 bases and J by 3 bases; unmatched bases: 7. The CDR3 loop spans 16 amino acids.

This clone is a singleton in its sample. This rearrangement joins TRBV7-3 to TRBJ1-2; 12 bases are shared with TRBD1. Germline-derived CDR1 and CDR2 are SGHTA and FQGTGA. With 0 bases clipped from V and 6 bases from J, the junction kept 5 bases outside the gene matches. CDR3 size: 16 residues. CDR3 in amino acids: CASSLTAGQGADGYTF. The CDR3, as DNA: TGTGCCAGCAGCTTAACGGCGGGACAGGGGGCGGATGGCTACACCTTC.

This clone was seen only once. The chain combines TRBV5-6 with TRBJ2-7, with D perhaps TRBD1 (5 bases). The CDR3 extends over 13 amino acids. V lost 0 bases and J lost 1, with 5 bases in between. Per the germline V gene, CDR1 is SGHDT and CDR2 is YYEEEE. The CDR3 DNA reads as TGTGCCAGCAGCTTGGAGGGGTCCTACGAGCAGTACTTC. This codes for CASSLEGSYEQYF. Full variable domain (missing parts from reference TRBV5-6 and TRBJ2-7): DAGVTQSPTHLIKTRGQQVTLRCSPKSGHDTVSWYQQALGQGPQFIFQYYEEEERQRGNFPDRFSGHQFPNYSSELNVNALLLGDSALYLCASSLEGSYEQYFGPGTRLTVT.

In its sample, this clone was seen once. V gene TRBV12-3 or TRBV12-4 combines with J gene TRBJ1-1; D not certain. V was clipped by 6 bases and J by 6 bases, with 14 bases between them. CDR3 length: 13 amino acids. CDR3 coding DNA: TGTGCCAGCAGGCGCCTCGCCGCCTCTGAAGCTTTCTTT. Translating it yields CASRRLAASEAFF.

This clone was seen only once. The genes are TRBV27 and TRBJ2-7; D gene ambiguous. The V end lost 2 bases, the J end lost 5 bases, and 7 bases lay between the germline ends. The CDR3 loop spans 12 amino acids. The germline gives CDR1 MNHEY, CDR2 SMNVEV (reference sequence). Here the CDR3 reads CASSLVGHEQYF. The CDR3 coding sequence is TGTGCCAGCAGTTTAGTGGGCCACGAGCAGTACTTC.

V usage is TRBV19 and J usage is TRBJ1-2, with unresolved D. This CDR3 comprises 12 residues. Germline loops: CDR1 LNHDA, CDR2 SQIVND (reference sequence). V was trimmed by 7 bases and J by 1 base, leaving 7 bases between them. The CDR3 DNA sequence: TGTGCCAGTAAAGAGGGTAACTATGGCTACACCTTC. Residues: CASKEGNYGYTF.

The chain recombines TRBV12-3 or TRBV12-4 with TRBJ1-1; D not resolved. The CDR3 consists of 12 residues. Trimming shortened V by 3 bases and J by 6 bases, and 8 bases separated the two germline ends. The CDR3 DNA reads as TGTGCCAGCAGTTTGTCGGGGTCTGAAGCTTTCTTT. Its protein product is CASSLSGSEAFF.

The chain combines TRBV11-2 with TRBJ2-7; TRBD1 agrees at 8 bases. Unmatched junction bases numbered 9, after V lost 4 bases and J lost 1 base. This CDR3 contains 16 residues. Per germline, CDR1 SGHAT and CDR2 FQNNGV. The CDR3 here is CASSSPRTGRSYEQYF. In DNA, the CDR3 is TGTGCCAGCAGCTCACCGCGGACAGGGAGGTCCTACGAGCAGTACTTC. Supplemented by reference TRBV11-2 and TRBJ2-7, the full variable domain reads EAGVAQSPRYKIIEKRQSVAFWCNPISGHATLYWYQQILGQGPKLLIQFQNNGVVDDSQLPKDRFSAERLKGVDSTLKIQPAKLEDSAVYLCASSSPRTGRSYEQYFGPGTRLTVT.

V gene TRBV11-2 combines with J gene TRBJ2-7; TRBD1 aligns across 8 bases. Per germline, CDR1 SGHAT and CDR2 FQNNGV. This CDR3 is 17 amino acids long. V dropped 3 bases and J dropped 0; count of bases not matched to a gene: 10. The CDR3 protein is CASSLLESGQGSYEQYF. CDR3 DNA sequence: TGTGCCAGCAGCTTGTTAGAGTCCGGACAGGGCTCCTACGAGCAGTACTTC. Drawing the rest from reference TRBV11-2 and TRBJ2-7, the complete variable domain is EAGVAQSPRYKIIEKRQSVAFWCNPISGHATLYWYQQILGQGPKLLIQFQNNGVVDDSQLPKDRFSAERLKGVDSTLKIQPAKLEDSAVYLCASSLLESGQGSYEQYFGPGTRLTVT.

This chain connects TRBV6-5 to TRBJ1-5, with TRBD1 as a possible D gene (6 bases). Trimming took off 9 bases at V and 3 bases at J, with 15 bases between the two ends. CDR1 is MNHEY, CDR2 SVGAGI, per germline. This CDR3 has 14 residues. The CDR3 coding sequence is TGTGCCAGGACTCGCAGGGGCCTCAATCAGCCCCAGCATTTT. Amino acid sequence: CARTRRGLNQPQHF.